Reported below is one T cell receptor beta chain. Its antigen is undetermined. TCRdb reprocessed the reads via MiXCR and lists one record per CDR3 protein. The profile shows under 450,000 distinct CDR3 sequences, approximately 35% of them singletons. The sample originates from a study of T cell repertoires in cytomegalovirus infection. The V gene lost 4 bases and the J gene lost 5 bases, with 14 bases spanning the gap. The CDR3 runs to 14 residues. Germline lookup yields CDR1 SGHTA and CDR2 FQGNSA. Study observations and caveats: In two of eight donors, the top clonotype was HLA-C-restricted CMV-specific.

The source of this sequence is a human donor in good health (CMV status not recorded). Some clones in this sample may be carry-over from other donors' samples. Sequenced material: cultured PBMCs, taken from culture after CMV antigen stimulation. The chain employs TRBV7-2 and TRBJ2-5, with D uncertain. CDR3 in DNA: TGTGCCAGCAGCTCTCAGGTGGGTCGGGAGACCCAGTACTTC. Amino acids: CASSSQVGRETQYF.